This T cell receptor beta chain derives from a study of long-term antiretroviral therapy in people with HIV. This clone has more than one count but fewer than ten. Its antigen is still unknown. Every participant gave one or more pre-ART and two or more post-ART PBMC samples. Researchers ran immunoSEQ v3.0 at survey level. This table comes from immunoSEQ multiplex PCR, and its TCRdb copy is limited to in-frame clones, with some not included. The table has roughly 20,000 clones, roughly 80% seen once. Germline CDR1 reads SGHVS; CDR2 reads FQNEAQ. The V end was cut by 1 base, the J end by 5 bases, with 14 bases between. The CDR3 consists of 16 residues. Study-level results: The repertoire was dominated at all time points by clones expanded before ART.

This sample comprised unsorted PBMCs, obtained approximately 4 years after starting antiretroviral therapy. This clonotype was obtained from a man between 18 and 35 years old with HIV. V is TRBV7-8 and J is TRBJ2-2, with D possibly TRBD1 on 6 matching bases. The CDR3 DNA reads TGTGCCAGCAGCTTAGGGCCGGGACACGTTACCGGGGAGCTGTTTTTT. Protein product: CASSLGPGHVTGELFF.